These 3 T cell receptor beta chains share one sample of origin, sequenced in a study of breast tumors, draining lymph nodes, adjacent tissues. TCRdb processed the multiplex PCR reads anew with MiXCR; each CDR3 protein has one entry. The sample consists of hundreds of thousands of distinct CDR3 sequences, about 30% of them appearing once. Samples came from axillary lymph nodes draining the breast cancer. What was sequenced was axillary lymph node tissue. The receptors originated from a female donor with breast cancer. Some clones in this sample may be carry-over from other donors' samples.

V and J are TRBV15 and TRBJ1-4, with D uncertain. CDR3 size: 13 residues. V shed 4 bases and J shed 8 bases, with 11 bases lying between them. The germline V gene has CDR1 LNHNV and CDR2 YYDKDF (reference sequence). The CDR3 protein is CATSTPHGEKLFF. CDR3 DNA: TGTGCCACCAGCACCCCCCACGGCGAAAAACTGTTTTTT.

There are many counts of this clonotype. The genes are TRBV12-3 or TRBV12-4 and TRBJ1-5; 9 bases map to TRBD1. J lost 5 bases, V lost 7 bases, and 3 bases had no gene match. This CDR3 has 13 residues. CDR3 residues: CASTRDRDQPQHF. CDR3 in DNA: TGTGCCAGCACCCGGGACAGGGATCAGCCCCAGCATTTT.

This clonotype was observed a few times. This may stem from a read error, because a much larger clone lies one nucleotide away. The rearrangement links TRBV12-5 to TRBJ2-3, with no clear D. From germline, CDR1 is LGHNT and CDR2 FRNRAP. Trimming shortened V by 3 bases and J by 1 base, and 8 bases separated the two germline ends. This CDR3 is 14 amino acids long. CDR3 nucleotides: TGTGCTAGTGGTTTCGGGCAGGGCACAGATACGCAGTATTTT. Translation gives CASGFGQGTDTQYF.